These T cell receptor beta chains were read from a single sample in a study of T cells expressing NK-cell markers. TCRdb re-called the 5' RACE reads and shows each CDR3 protein once, DNA omitted. The data show some 600,000 distinct CDR3 sequences, and the top ten clones hold 3% to 4.5%. Input material: blood T cells: a sorted CD56 or NKG2C T cell subset, CD4+ or CD8+ T cells, or bulk PBMC T cells (not recorded which). These receptors were obtained from a man in his late teens or twenties in good health. The CDR3 runs from the conserved cysteine through the conserved F or W.

cdr3_aa: CSARDGTSLNEQFF; j_call: TRBJ2-1; v_call: TRBV20-1
cdr3_aa: CASSPPTQGGETQYF; j_call: TRBJ2-5; v_call: TRBV18
cdr3_aa: CASSGTGEQYF; j_call: TRBJ2-7; v_call: TRBV9
cdr3_aa: CASSFYLGASADTQYF; j_call: TRBJ2-3; v_call: TRBV7-2
cdr3_aa: CASSVNPIISTDTQYF; j_call: TRBJ2-3; v_call: TRBV9
cdr3_aa: CASGRTDYNEQFF; j_call: TRBJ2-1; v_call: TRBV27
cdr3_aa: CASGPLAFSYNEQFF; j_call: TRBJ2-1; v_call: TRBV7-6
cdr3_aa: CASSEGGTQAFF; j_call: TRBJ1-1; v_call: TRBV2
cdr3_aa: CASSGGLGIAGELFF; j_call: TRBJ2-2; v_call: TRBV5-1
cdr3_aa: CSASQSGGDTQYF; j_call: TRBJ2-3; v_call: TRBV20-1
cdr3_aa: CASHSGIEQFF; j_call: TRBJ2-1; v_call: TRBV25-1
cdr3_aa: CASSEQQGTDTQYF; j_call: TRBJ2-3; v_call: TRBV2
cdr3_aa: CSASDATNYGYTF; j_call: TRBJ1-2; v_call: TRBV20-1
cdr3_aa: CASSPEGLAGVNTQYF; j_call: TRBJ2-3; v_call: TRBV11-3